This passage covers 25 T cell receptor beta chains from one sample sequenced in a study of control samples from healthy donors and cancer patients. Repertoires were generated with immunoSEQ multiplex PCR, while TCRdb's copy carries only in-frame clones and drops some. Among about 85,000 clones listed, roughly nine tenths were seen once. Sequenced material: blood. All receptors derive from a woman aged 55-70 years in good health.

The chain links TRBV7-2 to TRBJ1-1, with D tentatively TRBD1 (5 bases). This CDR3 has 14 amino acids. CDR1 is SGHTA, CDR2 FQGNSA, per germline. V shed 5 bases and J shed 5 bases, with 15 bases lying between them. The CDR3 protein is CASSPGGVSTEAFF. The CDR3 DNA is TGTGCCAGCAGCCCCGGGGGGGTTTCGACTGAAGCTTTCTTT.

The rearrangement joins TRBV3-1 (or the pseudogene TRBV3-2) to TRBJ1-2; D not certain. V was clipped by 4 bases and J by 7 bases, with 13 bases between them. The CDR3 spans 13 residues. Germline lookup yields CDR1 LGHDT and CDR2 YNNKEL (reference sequence). CDR3 residues: CASSLYEVGGYTF. In DNA, the CDR3 is TGTGCCAGCAGCCTATATGAAGTGGGTGGCTACACCTTC.

The chain joins TRBV28 to TRBJ2-1; perhaps TRBD2 as D (6 bases). There are 16 residues in the CDR3. Trimming took 0 bases from V and 8 from J, leaving 17 bases between them. Germline V gene sequence: CDR1 MDHEN, CDR2 SYDVKM. The CDR3 nucleotides are TGTGCCAGCAGTTTATGGGCGGAGGGCCGGTTGGATGAGCAGTTCTTC. It yields the protein CASSLWAEGRLDEQFF.

The V and J genes are TRBV28 and TRBJ2-5; D unresolved. Germline CDR1 and CDR2: MDHEN and SYDVKM. This CDR3 region has 13 residues. The CDR3 is CVTVPANEETQYF. The CDR3 DNA sequence: TGTGTCACCGTCCCGGCCAACGAAGAGACCCAGTACTTC.

Here the CDR3 reads CASSHPHGAGPGSGNEQFF. For the CDR3, the DNA is TGCGCCAGCAGCCATCCCCATGGGGCGGGGCCAGGTTCGGGCAATGAGCAGTTCTTC. V is TRBV4-3 and J is TRBJ2-1; perhaps TRBD2 as D (6 bases). Between the trimmed V and J ends, which lost 3 bases and 6 bases, there was a span of 27 bases. Germline CDR1 LGHNA, CDR2 YSLEER. The CDR3 spans 19 residues.

The genes are TRBV29-1 and TRBJ1-1, with a possible D match to TRBD1 (5 bases). This CDR3 comprises 17 residues. V lost 6 bases to trimming and J lost 1 base, with 24 bases between them. The V gene's germline CDR1 is SQVTM and CDR2 ANQGSEA. The DNA for the CDR3 is TGCAGCGTCCTTGTATGGGACCATGGCCCTGAGAACACTGAAGCTTTCTTT. It translates to CSVLVWDHGPENTEAFF.

The gene calls are TRBV7-9 and TRBJ2-3; D not certain. V was trimmed by 6 bases and J by 2 bases, leaving 6 bases between them. The CDR3 covers 12 residues. The germline V gene encodes CDR1 SEHNR and CDR2 FQNEAQ (reference sequence). The CDR3: CASRLNTDTQYF. The CDR3 region has the DNA TGTGCCAGCAGACTAAACACAGATACGCAGTATTTT.

The CDR3 reads CASSPRWRQDEQYF. CDR3 bases: TGTGCCAGCAGTCCCAGGTGGAGGCAGGACGAGCAGTACTTC. V gene TRBV28 combines with J gene TRBJ2-7, with a tentative D call TRBD2 (5 bases). Trimming shortened V by 5 bases and J by 5 bases, and 16 bases separated the two germline ends. Germline CDR1 MDHEN, CDR2 SYDVKM. The CDR3 has 14 amino acids.

V gene TRBV10-3 combines with J gene TRBJ1-2; 8 bases are a match to TRBD1. The CDR3 is 12 residues long. V lost 4 bases, J lost 10 bases, and 5 bases stayed unmatched. In germline, CDR1 is ENHRY, CDR2 SYGVKD. CDR3 region: CAISVTGGYYTF. In nucleotides, the CDR3 is TGTGCCATCAGTGTAACAGGGGGTTACTACACCTTC.

V and J are TRBV6-1 and TRBJ2-5; TRBD1 is a possible D gene (6 bases). In germline, CDR1 is MNHNS, CDR2 SASEGT. The CDR3 consists of 18 residues. V was trimmed by 2 bases and J by 4 bases, leaving 23 bases between them. This CDR3 reads CASSETPGQRGRRETQYF. CDR3 bases: TGTGCCAGCAGTGAAACCCCGGGACAACGAGGGCGGCGAGAGACCCAGTACTTC.

The J gene is TRBJ1-1, the V gene TRBV11-3; D not resolved. Germline CDR1 SGHNT, CDR2 YENEEA. The CDR3 extends over 13 amino acids. The V end was cut by 1 base, the J end by 10 bases, with 13 bases between. The CDR3 loop is CASSLVRGSGAFF. In nucleotides, the CDR3 is TGTGCCAGCAGCTTAGTACGGGGTTCAGGAGCTTTCTTT.

This chain joins TRBV19 and TRBJ2-5; D unresolved. Germline V gene lookup returns CDR1 LNHDA and CDR2 SQIVND (reference sequence). CDR3 size: 14 residues. V lost 5 bases, J lost 7 bases, and 17 bases lay in between. Here the CDR3 DNA reads TGTGCCAGTAGTCCCCGGGCCCCTGTTGTGACCCAGTACTTC. This encodes CASSPRAPVVTQYF.

The J gene is TRBJ2-1, the V gene TRBV5-5; D remains unclear. Germline loops: CDR1 SGHKS, CDR2 YYEKEE (reference sequence). The CDR3 is 11 residues long. Trimming took off 5 bases at V and 5 bases at J, with 5 bases between the two ends. The CDR3 nucleotides read TGTGCCAGCAGTAACCACAATGAGCAGTTCTTC. It yields the protein CASSNHNEQFF.

The CDR3 DNA is TGTGCCAGCAGCGTGGGGCGGGACCTCTACGAGCAGTACTTC. Amino acids: CASSVGRDLYEQYF. The chain carries TRBV9 and TRBJ2-7; tentative D call: TRBD2 (6 bases). Germline CDR1 and CDR2: SGDLS and YYNGEE. V dropped 2 bases and J dropped 3 bases, with 12 bases sitting between them. The CDR3 is 14 residues long.

The count of this clone is one. This chain links TRBV6-1 with TRBJ2-3; D not certain. CDR3 size: 11 residues. V dropped 5 bases and J dropped 6 bases, with 6 bases sitting between them. The germline gives CDR1 MNHNS, CDR2 SASEGT. CDR3: CASSLMDTQYF. The DNA of the CDR3 is TGTGCCAGCAGTTTGATGGATACGCAGTATTTT.

This rearrangement joins TRBV11-1 to TRBJ1-1; tentative D call: TRBD1 (5 bases). Germline V gives CDR1 SGHAT, CDR2 FQDESV (reference sequence). V lost 0 bases and J lost 7, with 6 bases in between. The CDR3 contains 12 residues. This CDR3 is CASSLAGGEAFF. CDR3 DNA: TGTGCCAGCAGCTTAGCGGGGGGTGAAGCTTTCTTT.

The chain uses TRBV27 and TRBJ2-1; no reliable D call. Between the trimmed V and J ends, which lost 2 bases and 0 bases, there was a span of 11 bases. The CDR3 is made up of 16 amino acids. Germline V CDR1 and CDR2: MNHEY, SMNVEV (reference sequence). The CDR3 is CASSLRLALSYNEQFF. CDR3 sequence (DNA): TGTGCCAGCAGTTTACGGCTCGCTCTCTCCTACAATGAGCAGTTCTTC.

The rearrangement joins TRBV6-2 or TRBV6-3 to TRBJ2-7; the D call may be TRBD1 or TRBD2 (5 bases each). Germline V gene lookup returns CDR1 MNHEY and CDR2 SVGEGT. CDR3 size: 15 residues. V dropped 4 bases and J dropped 4 bases, with 17 bases sitting between them. This CDR3 is CASSSRGRTPYEQYF. CDR3 bases: TGTGCCAGCAGTTCACGCGGGCGGACACCATACGAGCAGTACTTC.

The rearrangement links TRBV11-2 to TRBJ1-2, with D unresolved. The CDR3 has 16 residues. V lost 1 base, J lost 4 bases, and 16 bases lay in between. Germline values: CDR1 SGHAT, CDR2 FQNNGV. The CDR3 is CASSLVSGSSGYGYTF. The CDR3 nucleotides read TGTGCCAGCAGCTTAGTATCCGGGTCCTCCGGCTATGGCTACACCTTC.

This chain links TRBV7-9 with TRBJ2-5, with 12 bases that match TRBD2. Looked up from germline, CDR1 is SEHNR and CDR2 is FQNEAQ (reference sequence). The CDR3 consists of 15 residues. V was clipped by 1 base and J by 5 bases; unmatched bases: 2. For the CDR3, the DNA is TGTGCCAGCAGCTTAGGACTAGCGGGAGTTGAGACCCAGTACTTC. Translated: CASSLGLAGVETQYF.

This clone occurred once. The chain employs TRBV6-5 and TRBJ2-1, with no clear D. CDR1 is MNHEY, CDR2 SVGAGI, per germline. The CDR3 has 15 residues. Trimming took off 2 bases at V and 2 bases at J, with 10 bases between the two ends. This CDR3 reads CASSYEVPAYNEQFF. CDR3 bases: TGTGCCAGCAGTTACGAGGTCCCAGCCTACAATGAGCAGTTCTTC.

CDR3 sequence: CASSQDASKGLAGPSSYNEQFF. CDR3 DNA sequence: TGTGCCAGCAGCCAAGATGCCTCGAAAGGGCTAGCGGGTCCGAGCTCCTACAATGAGCAGTTCTTC. The chain has TRBV3-1 (or the pseudogene TRBV3-2) and TRBJ2-1; 8 nucleotides line up with TRBD2. V lost 0 bases, J lost 0 bases, and 19 bases stayed unmatched. This CDR3 has 22 amino acids. Per the germline V gene, CDR1 is LGHDT and CDR2 is YNNKEL (reference sequence).

The rearrangement uses TRBV2 and TRBJ1-3; maybe TRBD1 (6 bases). Trimming removed 3 bases at V and 3 bases at J, with 9 bases between. This CDR3 spans 14 amino acids. Germline V lookup: CDR1 SNHLY, CDR2 FYNNEI. The DNA of the CDR3 is TGTGCCAGCAGTGACCGGGGGCTTGGAAACACCATATATTTT. Amino acid sequence: CASSDRGLGNTIYF. Based on the CDR3 plus reference TRBV2 and TRBJ1-3, the full variable domain is EPEVTQTPSHQVTQMGQEVILRCVPISNHLYFYWYRQILGQKVEFLVSFYNNEISEKSEIFDDQFSVERPDGSNFTLKIRSTKLEDSAMYFCASSDRGLGNTIYFGEGSWLTVV.

The chain is built from TRBV5-6 and TRBJ1-3, with 7 nucleotides matching TRBD1. After removal of 3 bases from V and 1 base from J, the junction contained 7 bases not matched to a gene. CDR1 and CDR2 (germline): SGHDT, YYEEEE. CDR3 size: 16 residues. The CDR3 DNA is TGTGCCAGCAGCTGGGCGACAGGGTGGTCTGGAAACACCATATATTTT. Amino acid sequence: CASSWATGWSGNTIYF.

The CDR3 DNA follows: TGTGCCAGCAGCTTAGCTTTCCGGGGGGCCGGGGAGCTGTTTTTT. Residues: CASSLAFRGAGELFF. V gene TRBV11-3 combines with J gene TRBJ2-2; 7 bases are a match to TRBD2. The J segment lost 6 bases and the V segment lost 1 base, leaving 5 bases of the junction unmatched. The CDR3 runs to 15 residues. Germline loops: CDR1 SGHNT, CDR2 YENEEA.